These T cell receptor beta chains were read from a single sample in a study of blood T cell repertoires in COVID-19. Produced via immunoSEQ multiplex PCR; TCRdb's table is partial and in-frame only. The profile shows approximately 210,000 clones, approximately 83% of them singletons. Input material: peripheral blood. Receptors originate from a woman between 35 and 50 years old with active or convalescent COVID-19. The CDR3 runs from the conserved cysteine through the conserved F or W. The D gene is left open where the match is weak. Not all rows give a size; the values are once, few, many and, for expanded clones, a class.

clone size	V gene	D gene	CDR3 length	J gene	CDR3 protein	CDR3 DNA
NA	TRBV24-1	NA	15	TRBJ2-1	CATSDEGAGVYRQFF	TGTGCCACCAGTGATGAAGGGGCTGGGGTCTACAGGCAGTTCTTC
NA	TRBV10-3	TRBD2	21	TRBJ2-2	CAITNLTSPGLAATGPGELFF	TGTGCCATTACAAACCTTACGAGTCCGGGACTAGCGGCGACGGGCCCCGGGGAGCTGTTTTTT
NA	TRBV18	NA	16	TRBJ1-3	CASSPGQLDSGNTIYF	TGTGCCAGCTCCCCTGGACAGCTCGACTCTGGAAACACCATATATTTT
NA	TRBV4-1	TRBD2	17	TRBJ2-2	CASSHPSGGANTGELFF	TGCGCCAGCAGCCATCCTAGCGGGGGGGCGAACACCGGGGAGCTGTTTTTT
NA	TRBV7-2	TRBD1	15	TRBJ2-7	CASSKDRGREYEQYF	TGTGCCAGCAGCAAGGACAGGGGGCGAGAATACGAGCAGTACTTC
NA	TRBV24-1	NA	13	TRBJ2-5	CATSDLLAETQYF	TGTGCCACCAGTGATTTACTAGCAGAGACCCAGTACTTC
once	TRBV16	TRBD1	15	TRBJ1-2	CASSYNPGQGSGYTF	TGTGCCAGCAGCTACAATCCGGGACAGGGTAGCGGCTACACCTTC
few	TRBV5-4	NA	14	TRBJ1-1	CASSFGDRNTEAFF	TGTGCCAGCAGCTTCGGAGACAGGAACACTGAAGCTTTCTTT
NA	TRBV5-1	NA	14	TRBJ1-1	CASVPGGVNTEAFF	TGCGCCAGCGTCCCGGGGGGTGTGAACACTGAAGCTTTCTTT
NA	TRBV27	NA	14	TRBJ2-7	CASSLGLASYEQYF	TGTGCCAGCAGTTTGGGTTTAGCTTCCTACGAGCAGTACTTC
NA	TRBV5-1	TRBD2	19	TRBJ2-3	CASSSMRLAGRASTDTQYF	TGCGCCAGCAGCTCTATGAGACTAGCGGGGCGGGCAAGCACAGATACGCAGTATTTT
NA	TRBV6-5	TRBD1	15	TRBJ1-6	CASSYATGGGSPLHF	TGTGCCAGCAGTTACGCAACAGGGGGTGGGTCACCCCTCCACTTT
NA	TRBV7-9	NA	14	TRBJ1-1	CASSFSGMNTEAFF	TGTGCCAGCAGCTTCTCAGGCATGAACACTGAAGCTTTCTTT
NA	TRBV5-4	NA	15	TRBJ2-5	CASSPHFGGRETQYF	TGTGCCAGCAGCCCCCACTTCGGGGGTCGGGAGACCCAGTACTTC
NA	TRBV5-5	NA	15	TRBJ2-7	CASSPQSAVPHEQYF	TGTGCCAGCAGCCCCCAGAGTGCGGTGCCCCACGAGCAGTACTTC
NA	TRBV4-2	NA	15	TRBJ2-3	CASSLGPGAEDTQYF	TGTGCCAGCAGCCTAGGACCGGGAGCGGAAGATACGCAGTATTTT
once	TRBV27	TRBD2	14	TRBJ2-3	CASSGGTNTDTQYF	TGTGCCAGCAGTGGGGGGACTAACACAGATACGCAGTATTTT
NA	TRBV28	TRBD1	15	TRBJ2-7	CASSSPTGVNHEQYF	TGTGCCAGCAGTTCCCCGACAGGGGTTAACCACGAGCAGTACTTC
NA	TRBV19	NA	13	TRBJ2-4	CASSILPGRIQYF	TGTGCCAGTAGTATCCTGCCAGGGCGAATTCAGTACTTC
NA	TRBV24-1	NA	19	TRBJ2-2	CATSDGYGGASRGTGELFF	TGTGCCACCAGTGATGGTTATGGGGGGGCCTCAAGAGGCACCGGGGAGCTGTTTTTT
NA	TRBV24-1	NA	12	TRBJ1-5	CATGEAGQPQHF	TGTGCCACCGGGGAGGCAGGGCAGCCCCAGCATTTT
NA	TRBV4-1	NA	14	TRBJ2-1	CASSQETLNNEQFF	TGCGCCAGCAGCCAAGAAACTCTGAACAATGAGCAGTTCTTC
NA	TRBV2	NA	14	TRBJ1-1	CASSEALLGGEAFF	TGTGCCAGCAGTGAAGCGCTGTTAGGAGGTGAAGCTTTCTTT
few	TRBV7-2	NA	14	TRBJ2-4	CASSSGLAKNIQYF	TGTGCCAGCAGCTCGGGTCTAGCCAAAAACATTCAGTACTTC
once	TRBV9	TRBD2	15	TRBJ2-1	CASSFSGSNYNEQFF	TGTGCCAGCAGCTTTAGCGGGAGTAACTACAATGAGCAGTTCTTC
NA	TRBV24-1	NA	15	TRBJ2-6	CATSDRGSGANVLTF	TGTGCCACCAGTGATCGGGGATCAGGGGCCAACGTCCTGACTTTC
once	TRBV11-3	NA	15	TRBJ2-2	CASSSFVPHTGELFF	TGTGCCAGCAGCAGCTTTGTACCCCACACCGGGGAGCTGTTTTTT
NA	TRBV7-9	TRBD1	17	TRBJ2-1	CASSSQLGTGANNEQFF	TGTGCCAGCAGCTCCCAATTGGGGACAGGGGCCAACAATGAGCAGTTCTTC
NA	TRBV5-1	TRBD2	19	TRBJ2-5	CASSFSPSGSGGLQETQYF	TGCGCCAGCAGCTTTAGCCCGAGTGGAAGCGGGGGGTTACAAGAGACCCAGTACTTC
NA	TRBV3-1/TRBV3-2	NA	14	TRBJ1-3	CASRTGGSGNTIYF	TGTGCCAGCAGAACCGGGGGGTCTGGAAACACCATATATTTT
NA	TRBV7-9	TRBD1	14	TRBJ1-2	CASSPPDRVGGYTF	TGTGCCAGCAGCCCACCTGACAGGGTGGGCGGCTACACCTTC
NA	TRBV4-2	NA	13	TRBJ1-1	CASSPFLRGEAFF	TGTGCCAGCAGCCCTTTCCTACGTGGTGAAGCTTTCTTT
NA	TRBV28	NA	14	TRBJ2-1	CASRTPQGGNEQFF	TGTGCCAGCAGAACCCCACAGGGGGGGAATGAGCAGTTCTTC
NA	TRBV5-1	NA	15	TRBJ2-7	CASSLAWSQAYEQYF	TGCGCCAGCAGCTTGGCCTGGAGCCAAGCCTACGAGCAGTACTTC
NA	TRBV2	NA	12	TRBJ1-6	CASMQGNSPLHF	TGTGCCAGCATGCAGGGTAATTCACCCCTCCACTTT
NA	TRBV7-9	TRBD1	16	TRBJ1-5	CASSLGTGDPNQPQHF	TGTGCCAGCAGCTTAGGGACAGGGGACCCTAATCAGCCCCAGCATTTT
NA	TRBV29-1	TRBD1	12	TRBJ1-2	CSTGTGGYGYTF	TGCAGCACCGGGACAGGGGGCTATGGCTACACCTTC
NA	TRBV2	NA	14	TRBJ1-5	CASSDETNNQPQHF	TGTGCCAGCAGTGATGAAACAAATAATCAGCCCCAGCATTTT
NA	TRBV10-1	NA	17	TRBJ2-3	CASSETGLGRSTDTQYF	TGCGCCAGCAGTGAAACTGGACTGGGCCGTAGCACAGATACGCAGTATTTT
NA	TRBV6-5	NA	14	TRBJ1-1	CASSSLDATTEAFF	TGTGCCAGCTCTAGCCTGGACGCGACCACTGAAGCTTTCTTT
NA	TRBV18	TRBD1	16	TRBJ1-1	CASSPLQGARDTEAFF	TGTGCCAGCTCACCACTCCAGGGGGCTCGGGACACTGAAGCTTTCTTT
NA	TRBV6-1	TRBD1	13	TRBJ2-2	CASQQGASGELFF	TGTGCCAGTCAACAGGGGGCCAGCGGGGAGCTGTTTTTT
few	TRBV18	NA	15	TRBJ1-3	CASSPTQASGNTIYF	TGTGCCAGCTCACCCACGCAGGCTTCTGGAAACACCATATATTTT
NA	TRBV5-1	TRBD1	17	TRBJ1-1	CASSSSGTGKGYTEAFF	TGCGCCAGCAGCTCATCCGGGACAGGGAAGGGGTACACTGAAGCTTTCTTT
few	TRBV30	TRBD1	13	TRBJ2-7	CAWSGNRGYEQYF	TGTGCCTGGAGTGGGAACAGGGGCTACGAGCAGTACTTC
NA	TRBV19	NA	11	TRBJ1-4	CASQRNEKLFF	TGTGCCAGTCAGCGGAATGAAAAACTGTTTTTT
NA	TRBV30	NA	14	TRBJ1-1	CAWRGGALNTEAFF	TGTGCCTGGAGGGGCGGGGCCTTGAACACTGAAGCTTTCTTT